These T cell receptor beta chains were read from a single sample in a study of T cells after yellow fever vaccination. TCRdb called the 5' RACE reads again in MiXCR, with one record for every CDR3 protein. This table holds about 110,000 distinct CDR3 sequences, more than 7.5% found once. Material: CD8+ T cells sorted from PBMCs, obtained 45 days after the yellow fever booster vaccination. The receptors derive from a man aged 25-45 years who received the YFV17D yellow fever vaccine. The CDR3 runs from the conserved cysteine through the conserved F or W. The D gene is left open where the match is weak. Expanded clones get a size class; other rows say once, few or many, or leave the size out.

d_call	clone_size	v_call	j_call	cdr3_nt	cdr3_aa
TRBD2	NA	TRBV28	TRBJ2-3	TGTGCCAGCAGTCCCCTTGCGGGAGCCCTGACAGATACGCAGTATTTT	CASSPLAGALTDTQYF
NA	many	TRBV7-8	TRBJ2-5	TGTGCCAGCAGCTTTTCGGGTCAGGGGTGGAAGACCCAGTACTTC	CASSFSGQGWKTQYF
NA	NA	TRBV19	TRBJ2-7	TGTGCCAGTGCTCAGACGGAAGTCTACGAGCAGTACTTC	CASAQTEVYEQYF
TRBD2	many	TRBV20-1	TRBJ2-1	TGCAGTGCTAGAAGCGGGAGGACCTACAATGAGCAGTTCTTC	CSARSGRTYNEQFF
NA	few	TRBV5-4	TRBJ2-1	TGTGCCAGCAGCTTGAAAGCGGAGATCAATGAGCAGTTCTTC	CASSLKAEINEQFF
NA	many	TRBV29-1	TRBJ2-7	TGCAGCGTTGGACAGTTCTACGAGCAGTACTTC	CSVGQFYEQYF
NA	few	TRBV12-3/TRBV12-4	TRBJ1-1	TGTGCCAGCAGTTTATATTCAGGCCGCTCCGTCGGGGCTTTCTTT	CASSLYSGRSVGAFF
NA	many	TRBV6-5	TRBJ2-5	TGTGCCAGCGCAACAGGACAAGAGACCCAGTACTTC	CASATGQETQYF
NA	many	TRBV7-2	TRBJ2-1	TGTGCCAGCAGTCTCGAAGGGAGTGAGCAGTTCTTC	CASSLEGSEQFF
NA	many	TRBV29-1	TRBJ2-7	TGCAGCGTTGTACGGCAGGGTTCCTACGAGCAGTACTTC	CSVVRQGSYEQYF
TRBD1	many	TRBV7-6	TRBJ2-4	TGTGCCAGCAGCTTGGTTATGGGACAGTCGGACATTCAGTACTTC	CASSLVMGQSDIQYF
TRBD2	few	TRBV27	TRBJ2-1	TGTGCCAGCAGTTTAAATGGACTAGCGGGAGCCTATAATGAGCAGTTCTTC	CASSLNGLAGAYNEQFF
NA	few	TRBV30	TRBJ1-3	TGTGCCTGGACCCTACAGGACAGAAGCTCTGGAAACACCATATATTTT	CAWTLQDRSSGNTIYF
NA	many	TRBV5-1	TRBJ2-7	TGCGCCAGCAAAGTCGGGAGCACGGGGGACGAGCAGTACTTC	CASKVGSTGDEQYF
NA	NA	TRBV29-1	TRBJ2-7	TGCAGCGGCTTAGAGGGACCCTCCTACGAGCAGTACTTC	CSGLEGPSYEQYF
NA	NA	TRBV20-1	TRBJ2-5	TGCAGTGCCCTCCCGCGCCAGTGGAGCTCGGGGTTCCAGTACTTC	CSALPRQWSSGFQYF
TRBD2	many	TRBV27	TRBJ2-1	TGTGCCAGCAGACCAGGACTAGCGGTGTCCTACAATGAGCAGTTCTTC	CASRPGLAVSYNEQFF
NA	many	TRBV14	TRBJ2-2	TGTGCCAGCAGCCAAGATCTTGTTCGGACTGGCACCGGGGAGCTGTTTTTT	CASSQDLVRTGTGELFF
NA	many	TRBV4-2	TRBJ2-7	TGTGCCAGCAGCCAAGGTGCTAGGGAGCAGTACTTC	CASSQGAREQYF
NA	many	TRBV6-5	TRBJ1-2	TGTGCCAGCAGTTACTCAGGCACGGCGGGGGAGTATGGCTACACCTTC	CASSYSGTAGEYGYTF
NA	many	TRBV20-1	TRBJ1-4	TGCAGTGCTAGAGCTGGGGCGGGTTGGGAAAAACTGTTTTTT	CSARAGAGWEKLFF
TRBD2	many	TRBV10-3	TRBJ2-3	TGTGCCATCAGTCTGACTAGCGGGAGTGCAGATACGCAGTATTTT	CAISLTSGSADTQYF
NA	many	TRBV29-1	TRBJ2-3	TGCAGCGTTGGGTTGGGGGTTACAGATACGCAGTATTTT	CSVGLGVTDTQYF
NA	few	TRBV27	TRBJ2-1	TGTGCCAGCAGTGAGCAATTCCTAGCGCCGGCCTACAATGAGCAGTTCTTC	CASSEQFLAPAYNEQFF
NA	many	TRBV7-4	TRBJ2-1	TGTGCCAGCAGCTTAGAAGCAAGGAACTGCTCCTACAATGAGCAGTTCTTC	CASSLEARNCSYNEQFF
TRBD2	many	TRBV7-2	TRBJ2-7	TGTGCCAGCAGGCCGGGACTACTATACGAGCAGTACTTC	CASRPGLLYEQYF
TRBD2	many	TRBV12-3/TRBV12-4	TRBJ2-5	TGTGCCAGCAGTTCCCTAGCGGAAGCCCGCGAGACCCAGTACTTC	CASSSLAEARETQYF
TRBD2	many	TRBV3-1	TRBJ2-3	TGTGCCAGCAGCCAGCCGGGACTAGCGGGGGAGGGGACAGATACGCAGTATTTT	CASSQPGLAGEGTDTQYF
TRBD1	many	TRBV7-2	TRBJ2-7	TGTGCCAGCAGCCTAAGAGGGACAGGGGGCCTGGACGAGCAGTACTTC	CASSLRGTGGLDEQYF
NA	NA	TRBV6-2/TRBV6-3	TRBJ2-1	TGTGCCAGCAGTTACGGGGCCTTTAATGAGCAGTTCTTC	CASSYGAFNEQFF
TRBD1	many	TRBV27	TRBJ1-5	TGTGCCAGCAGTTACTCAGGGGGTGGCAATCAGCCCCAGCATTTT	CASSYSGGGNQPQHF
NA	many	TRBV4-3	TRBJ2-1	TGCGCCAGCAGCCAAGATTCTGGCGGGTCCTACAATGAGCAGTTCTTC	CASSQDSGGSYNEQFF
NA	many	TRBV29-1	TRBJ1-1	TGCAGCGTTCGGGGGGCCCCCAGGGGAGTAGGAAACACTGAAGCTTTCTTT	CSVRGAPRGVGNTEAFF
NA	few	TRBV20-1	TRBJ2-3	TGCAGTGCTAGAAATCGGCTAACGTCAGATACGCAGTATTTT	CSARNRLTSDTQYF
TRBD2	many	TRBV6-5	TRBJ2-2	TGTGCCAGCAGTTACTCGAGAGCGGGAGTCACCGGGGAGCTGTTTTTT	CASSYSRAGVTGELFF
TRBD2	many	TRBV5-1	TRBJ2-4	TGCGCCACCCCCCCGGGGACTTGGATTAGCGGGAGGGCCGTCGGCATTCAGTACTTC	CATPPGTWISGRAVGIQYF
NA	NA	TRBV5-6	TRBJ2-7	TGTGCCAGCAGCTTTAGGGGGTTAACCTACGAGCAGTACTTC	CASSFRGLTYEQYF
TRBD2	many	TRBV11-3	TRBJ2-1	TGTGCCAGCAGCTTCCTAGCGGGAGGAGCTGAGCAGTTCTTC	CASSFLAGGAEQFF
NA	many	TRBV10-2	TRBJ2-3	TGCGCCAGCAGTGATTTCTGGGATACGCAGTATTTT	CASSDFWDTQYF
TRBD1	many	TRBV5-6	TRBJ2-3	TGTGCCAGCAGCCCCGGGGGGACAGGGCATGGGACGCAGTATTTT	CASSPGGTGHGTQYF
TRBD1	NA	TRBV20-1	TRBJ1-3	TGCAGTGCTAGAGATTCAGGACAGGCATCGTTCTCTGGAAACACCATATATTTT	CSARDSGQASFSGNTIYF
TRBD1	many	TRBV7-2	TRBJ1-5	TGTGCCAGCAGCTTAGAACCAGGGGGTGTTAATCAGCCCCAGCATTTT	CASSLEPGGVNQPQHF
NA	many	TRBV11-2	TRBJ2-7	TGTGCCAGCAGCCCAGGAATCTCCTACGAGCAGTACTTC	CASSPGISYEQYF
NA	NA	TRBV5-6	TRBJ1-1	TGTGCCAGCACCATCAGAGGGAGTAGTACTGAAGCTTTCTTT	CASTIRGSSTEAFF
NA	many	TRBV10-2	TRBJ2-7	TGCGCCAGCAGTGAGATGGCAGAGTTTTACGAGCAGTACTTC	CASSEMAEFYEQYF
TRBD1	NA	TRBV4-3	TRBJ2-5	TGCGCCAGCAGCCAAGTTGGTGAGGGACAGGAGACCCAGTACTTC	CASSQVGEGQETQYF
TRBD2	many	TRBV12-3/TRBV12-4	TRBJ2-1	TGTGCCAGCAGTCCCGGACTAGCAGCTTACGTGGAGCAGTTCTTC	CASSPGLAAYVEQFF